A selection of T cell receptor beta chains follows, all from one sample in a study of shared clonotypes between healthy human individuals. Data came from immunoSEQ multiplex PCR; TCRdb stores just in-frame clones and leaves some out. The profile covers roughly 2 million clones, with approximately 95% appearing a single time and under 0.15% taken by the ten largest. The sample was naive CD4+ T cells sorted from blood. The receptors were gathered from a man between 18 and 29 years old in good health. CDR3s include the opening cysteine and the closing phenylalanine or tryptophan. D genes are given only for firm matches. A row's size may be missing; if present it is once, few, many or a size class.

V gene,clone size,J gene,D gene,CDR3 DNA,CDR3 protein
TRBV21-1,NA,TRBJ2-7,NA,TGTGCCAGCGTGGGGGCCTACGAGCAGTACTTC,CASVGAYEQYF
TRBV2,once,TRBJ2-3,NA,TGTGCCAGCAGTGTACCGGTGCGGGATACGCAGTATTTT,CASSVPVRDTQYF
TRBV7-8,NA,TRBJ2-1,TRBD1,TGTGCCAGCAGCTTGGTCCCCGGGGCGCCGGGACAGGGCAATGAGCAGTTCTTC,CASSLVPGAPGQGNEQFF
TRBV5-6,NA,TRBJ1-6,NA,TGTGCCAGCAGTTTTCCAGGGTCCCAGGGTTCACCCCTCCACTTT,CASSFPGSQGSPLHF
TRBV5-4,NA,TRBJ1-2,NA,TGTGCCAGCAGCTTGGAGGGAGGAAGTTATGGCTACACCTTC,CASSLEGGSYGYTF
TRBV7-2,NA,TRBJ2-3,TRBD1,TGTGCCAGCCTACAGGGGGCTCGCACAGATACGCAGTATTTT,CASLQGARTDTQYF
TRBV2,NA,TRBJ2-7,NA,TGTGCCAGCAGAGGACCTAACTCCTACGAGCAGTACTTC,CASRGPNSYEQYF
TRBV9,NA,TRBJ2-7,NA,TGTGCCAGCAGCACCGGGACCCGGTCGGGCGAGCAGTACTTC,CASSTGTRSGEQYF
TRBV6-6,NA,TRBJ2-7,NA,TGTGCCAGCAGTTACTCCAGGGCTAGCTCCTACGAGCAGTACTTC,CASSYSRASSYEQYF
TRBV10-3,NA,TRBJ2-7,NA,TGTGCCATCAGCTCGTGGGGCGGCAGGGACGAGCAGTACTTC,CAISSWGGRDEQYF
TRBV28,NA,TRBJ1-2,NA,TGTGCCAGCAGTCCTCAGGGACGGGAGGGCTACACCTTC,CASSPQGREGYTF
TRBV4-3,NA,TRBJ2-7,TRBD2,TGCGCCAGCAGCCAAGGAGCGGGGTCCTACGAGCAGTACTTC,CASSQGAGSYEQYF
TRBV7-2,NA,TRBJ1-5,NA,TGTGCCAGCAGCTTTGTGGGGGATGGCAATCAGCCCCAGCATTTT,CASSFVGDGNQPQHF
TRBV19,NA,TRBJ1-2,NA,TGTGCCAGTAGTATAGGGGACTATCCTAACTATGGCTACACCTTC,CASSIGDYPNYGYTF
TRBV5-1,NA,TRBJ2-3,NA,TGCGCCAGCAGCTCCCGCACAGATACGCAGTATTTT,CASSSRTDTQYF
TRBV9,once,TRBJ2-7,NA,TGTGCCAGCAGCGCCAGCCGGGACTCCTCCTACGAGCAGTACTTC,CASSASRDSSYEQYF
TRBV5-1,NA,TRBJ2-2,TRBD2,TGCGCCAGCCGATGGACTAGCGGGAACACCGGGGAGCTGTTTTTT,CASRWTSGNTGELFF
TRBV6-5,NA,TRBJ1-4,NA,TGTGCCAGCAGTCCGGTTGCAACTAATGAAAAACTGTTTTTT,CASSPVATNEKLFF
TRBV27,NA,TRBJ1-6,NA,TGTGCCAGTAACAACTATAATTCACCCCTCCACTTT,CASNNYNSPLHF
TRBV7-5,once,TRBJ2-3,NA,TGTGCCAGAAGCCTGACAGGGACAGATACGCAGTATTTT,CARSLTGTDTQYF
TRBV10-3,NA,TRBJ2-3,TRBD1,TGTGCCATCAGCAAGGACAGGGATACAGATACGCAGTATTTT,CAISKDRDTDTQYF
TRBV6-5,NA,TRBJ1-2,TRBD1,TGTGCCAGCAGTCAACGACAGGGGGTCGATGGCTACACCTTC,CASSQRQGVDGYTF
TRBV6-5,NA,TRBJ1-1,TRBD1,TGTGCCAGCAGTTACAAGGGACAGGGTTCCCCTGAAGCTTTCTTT,CASSYKGQGSPEAFF
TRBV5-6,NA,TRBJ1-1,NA,TGTGCCAGCAGCTTGCGGGGAAGGAACACTGAAGCTTTCTTT,CASSLRGRNTEAFF
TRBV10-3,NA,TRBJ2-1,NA,TGTGCCACCGGGGATAACTACAATGAGCAGTTCTTC,CATGDNYNEQFF
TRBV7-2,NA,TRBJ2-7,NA,TGTGCCAGCAGCCCTGGGACCTTCTACGAGCAGTACTTC,CASSPGTFYEQYF
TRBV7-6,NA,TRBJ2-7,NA,TGTGCCAGCAGCTTAGAGGCCGGGGTGGCCTACGAGCAGTACTTC,CASSLEAGVAYEQYF
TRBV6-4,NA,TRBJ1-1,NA,TGTGCCAGCAGTGTATCGGGGAACACTGAAGCTTTCTTT,CASSVSGNTEAFF
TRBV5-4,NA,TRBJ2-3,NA,TGTGCCAGCAGCCCCGGCCCTCTCACAGATACGCAGTATTTT,CASSPGPLTDTQYF
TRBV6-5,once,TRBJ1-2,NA,TGTGCCAGCAGTTACTCGACCGAACGTGGCTATGGCTACACCTTC,CASSYSTERGYGYTF
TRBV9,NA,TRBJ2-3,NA,TGTGCCAGCAGCGTAGATGGAAGCACAGATACGCAGTATTTT,CASSVDGSTDTQYF
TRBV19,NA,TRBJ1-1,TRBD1,TGTGCCAGTACCACGGGACAGCAAACTGAAGCTTTCTTT,CASTTGQQTEAFF
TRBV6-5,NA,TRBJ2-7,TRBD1,TGTGCCAGCAGCCCCCCGGGACAGGGCTACGAGCAGTACTTC,CASSPPGQGYEQYF
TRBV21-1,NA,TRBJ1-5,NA,TGTGCCAGCAGCAAACGGCAGGGGAGGAATCGCAATCAGCCCCAGCATTTT,CASSKRQGRNRNQPQHF
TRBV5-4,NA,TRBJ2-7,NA,TGTGCCAGCAGCTTGTTCCAGGGACCCTACGAGCAGTACTTC,CASSLFQGPYEQYF
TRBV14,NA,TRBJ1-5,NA,TGTGCCAGCAGCTCAAATCTCAATCAGCCCCAGCATTTT,CASSSNLNQPQHF
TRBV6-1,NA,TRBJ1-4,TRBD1,TGTGCCAGCAGTGCGCAGGGGGCATCGGGTGAAAAACTGTTTTTT,CASSAQGASGEKLFF
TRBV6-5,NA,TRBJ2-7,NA,TGTGCCAGCAGTTACGGCGGGGCCGGGGCGGAGTACGAGCAGTACTTC,CASSYGGAGAEYEQYF
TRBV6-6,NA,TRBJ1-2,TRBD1,TGTGCCAGCAGTTATGACAGGGGGCACTTTGGCTACACCTTC,CASSYDRGHFGYTF
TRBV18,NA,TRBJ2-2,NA,TGTGCCAGCTCACCATTAGCAGGGAACACCGGGGAGCTGTTTTTT,CASSPLAGNTGELFF
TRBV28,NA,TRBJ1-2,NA,TGTGCCAGCAGTACCACCCCGGGGGCACGGGGCTACACCTTC,CASSTTPGARGYTF
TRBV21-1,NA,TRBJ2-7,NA,TGTGCCAGCAGCACATCGGCCTTTTTCTACGAGCAGTACTTC,CASSTSAFFYEQYF
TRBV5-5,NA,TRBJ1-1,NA,TGTGCCAGCAGCTTGACAGGGCGGATAGAGGGCACTGAAGCTTTCTTT,CASSLTGRIEGTEAFF
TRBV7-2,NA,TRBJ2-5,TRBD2,TGTGCCAGCAGCTTAGTGCCTAGCGGGGGCGTTAAGGAGACCCAGTACTTC,CASSLVPSGGVKETQYF
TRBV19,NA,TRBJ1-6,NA,TGTGCCAGTAGTTCCACCGGGGGCGCGGATAATTCACCCCTCCACTTT,CASSSTGGADNSPLHF
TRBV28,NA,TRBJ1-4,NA,TGTGCCAGCAGCCTAGGGGGTGGAGAAAAACTGTTTTTT,CASSLGGGEKLFF
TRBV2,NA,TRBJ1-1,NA,TGTGCCAGCAGTGAAGAAGGGATGAACACTGAAGCTTTCTTT,CASSEEGMNTEAFF
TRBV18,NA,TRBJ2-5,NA,TGTGCCAGCTCACCACCGGGTATGGCTGGAGAGACCCAGTACTTC,CASSPPGMAGETQYF
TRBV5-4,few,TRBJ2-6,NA,TGTGCCAGCAGCTTGGGGAACTCTGGGGCCAACGTCCTGACTTTC,CASSLGNSGANVLTF
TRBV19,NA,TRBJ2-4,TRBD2,TGTGCCAGTAGTACGACTAGCGGGAGTTCGCCAGGGTTAAACATTCAGTACTTC,CASSTTSGSSPGLNIQYF
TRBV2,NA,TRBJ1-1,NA,TGTGCCAGCAGGGTACAGGAGAACACTGAAGCTTTCTTT,CASRVQENTEAFF
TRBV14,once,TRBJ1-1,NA,TGTGCCAGCAGCCAAGAAGCGAGGCGCGTGGGGTTGGCTTTCTTT,CASSQEARRVGLAFF
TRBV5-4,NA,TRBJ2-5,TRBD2,TGTGCCAGCAGCTTCAAGGGCGGCGGGAGGACCCAGTACTTC,CASSFKGGGRTQYF
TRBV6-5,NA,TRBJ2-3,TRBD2,TGTGCCACACGGCTGTCCGCGGGAGGGCCAGATACGCAGTATTTT,CATRLSAGGPDTQYF
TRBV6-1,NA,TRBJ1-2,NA,TGTGCCAGCAGTGAAGAGCTACCTAACTATGGCTACACCTTC,CASSEELPNYGYTF
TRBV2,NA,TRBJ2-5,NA,TGTGCCAGCTACTCTAGCAGCTTCTCAAAAAAAGGGGAGACCCAGTACTTC,CASYSSSFSKKGETQYF
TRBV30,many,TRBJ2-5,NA,TGTGCCTGGAGTGTAGCCGAAACCCAGTACTTC,CAWSVAETQYF
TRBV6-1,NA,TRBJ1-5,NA,TGTGCCAGCACCCTAGGAACCAGAGGGGATCAGCCCCAGCATTTT,CASTLGTRGDQPQHF
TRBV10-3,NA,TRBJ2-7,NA,TGTGCCACCCAACCGATCCCCGGTAACTACGAGCAGTACTTC,CATQPIPGNYEQYF
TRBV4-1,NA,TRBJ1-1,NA,TGCGCCAGCAGCCAAGATTCTGTCTCTAACACTGAAGCTTTCTTT,CASSQDSVSNTEAFF